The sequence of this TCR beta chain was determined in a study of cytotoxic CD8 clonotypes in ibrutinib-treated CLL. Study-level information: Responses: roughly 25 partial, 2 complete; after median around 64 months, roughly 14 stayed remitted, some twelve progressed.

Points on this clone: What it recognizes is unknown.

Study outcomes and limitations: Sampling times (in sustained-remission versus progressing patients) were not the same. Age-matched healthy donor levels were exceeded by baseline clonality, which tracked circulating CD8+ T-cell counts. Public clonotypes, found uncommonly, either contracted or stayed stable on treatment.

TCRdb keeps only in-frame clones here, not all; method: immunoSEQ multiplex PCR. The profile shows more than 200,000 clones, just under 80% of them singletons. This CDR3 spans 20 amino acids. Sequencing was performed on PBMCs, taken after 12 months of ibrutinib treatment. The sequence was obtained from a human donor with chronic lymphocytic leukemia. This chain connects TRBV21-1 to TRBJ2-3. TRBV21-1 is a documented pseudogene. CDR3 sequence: CASSRKRDRATNPSTDTQYF. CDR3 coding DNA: TGTGCCAGCAGCAGAAAGCGGGACAGAGCAACAAACCCTAGCACAGATACGCAGTATTTT.